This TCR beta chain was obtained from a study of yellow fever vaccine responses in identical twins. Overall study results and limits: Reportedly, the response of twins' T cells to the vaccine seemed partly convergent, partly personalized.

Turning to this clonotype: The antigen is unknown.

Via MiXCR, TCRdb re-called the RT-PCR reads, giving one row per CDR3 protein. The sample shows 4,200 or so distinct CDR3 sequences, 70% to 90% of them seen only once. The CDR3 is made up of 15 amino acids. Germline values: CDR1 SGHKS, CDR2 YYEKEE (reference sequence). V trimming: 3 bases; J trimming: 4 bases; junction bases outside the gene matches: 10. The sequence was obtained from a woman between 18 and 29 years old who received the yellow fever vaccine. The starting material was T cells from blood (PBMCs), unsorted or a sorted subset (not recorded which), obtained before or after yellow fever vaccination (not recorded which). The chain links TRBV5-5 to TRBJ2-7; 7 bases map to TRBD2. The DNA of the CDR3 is TGTGCCAGCAGCTCGACGGCAAGCGGGAATTACGAGCAGTACTTC. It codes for CASSSTASGNYEQYF.